Given below is one T cell receptor beta chain in context. This specimen comes from a study of cytomegalovirus exposure and HLA in healthy donors. PCR involved 60 Vbeta and 13 Jbeta primers. Libraries were prepared by immunoSEQ multiplex PCR; TCRdb keeps only in-frame clonotypes and omits some of them. The repertoire consists of about 230,000 clones, with around 83% occurring once and the leading ten covering roughly 0.26%. The length of the CDR3 is 13 residues. Looked up from germline, CDR1 is SEHNR and CDR2 is FQNEAQ (reference sequence). Trimming stripped 1 base from V and 9 bases from J, with 10 bases between.

The specimen sequenced was PBMCs. The chain uses TRBV7-9 and TRBJ1-3, with D possibly matching TRBD1 (6 bases). The sequence came from a girl aged 2 to 9 in good health and CMV-seronegative. CDR3 nucleotide sequence: TGTGCCAGCAGCTTAGAGGGGGAGTCCACCATATATTTT. Translation: CASSLEGESTIYF.